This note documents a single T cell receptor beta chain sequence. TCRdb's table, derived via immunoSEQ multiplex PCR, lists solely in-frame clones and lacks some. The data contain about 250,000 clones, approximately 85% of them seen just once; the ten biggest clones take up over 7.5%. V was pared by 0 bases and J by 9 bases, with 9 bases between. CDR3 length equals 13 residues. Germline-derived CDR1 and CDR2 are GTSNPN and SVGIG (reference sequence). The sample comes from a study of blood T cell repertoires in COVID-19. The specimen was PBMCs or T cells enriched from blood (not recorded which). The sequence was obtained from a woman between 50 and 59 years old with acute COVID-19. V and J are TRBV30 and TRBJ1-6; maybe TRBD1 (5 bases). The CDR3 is CAWSVQEGSPLHF. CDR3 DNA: TGTGCCTGGAGTGTACAGGAGGGTTCACCCCTCCACTTT.